This is a list of T cell receptor beta chains from one sample in a study of shared clonotypes between healthy human individuals. Assay used: immunoSEQ multiplex PCR; TCRdb lists only in-frame clones, some missing. Counted here are about 2.4 million clones, approximately 94% occurring once; the ten biggest clones make up roughly 0.39%. Sequenced sample: naive CD4+ T cells from PBMCs. Receptors originate from a man in his late teens or twenties in good health. Some clones in this sample may be carry-over from other donors' samples. Both conserved end residues are part of each CDR3. A D gene is named only where the DNA matches it firmly. Clone size appears in some rows only: once, few, many, or a class for an expanded clone.

J gene: TRBJ1-2
clone size: NA
V gene: TRBV29-1
D gene: TRBD1
CDR3 protein: CSVALLHGTVNYGYTF
CDR3 DNA: TGCAGCGTTGCCCTACTACACGGGACAGTTAACTATGGCTACACCTTC

J gene: TRBJ2-7
clone size: NA
V gene: TRBV4-1
D gene: NA
CDR3 protein: CASSHPTRDKNYEQYF
CDR3 DNA: TGCGCCAGCAGCCACCCCACCAGAGACAAGAACTACGAGCAGTACTTC

J gene: TRBJ1-5
clone size: NA
V gene: TRBV5-8
D gene: TRBD1
CDR3 protein: CASSGGTGTNQPQHF
CDR3 DNA: TGTGCCAGCAGCGGAGGGACAGGCACCAATCAGCCCCAGCATTTT

J gene: TRBJ2-1
clone size: NA
V gene: TRBV7-2
D gene: NA
CDR3 protein: CASSSGYSRAEKRNEQFF
CDR3 DNA: TGTGCCAGCAGCTCAGGTTATAGTAGGGCAGAGAAGCGCAATGAGCAGTTCTTC

J gene: TRBJ2-5
clone size: NA
V gene: TRBV5-4
D gene: NA
CDR3 protein: CASSREARGETQYF
CDR3 DNA: TGTGCCAGCAGCCGCGAGGCTCGAGGAGAGACCCAGTACTTC

J gene: TRBJ1-5
clone size: NA
V gene: TRBV28
D gene: NA
CDR3 protein: CASSLFPGLADNQPQHF
CDR3 DNA: TGTGCCAGCAGTTTATTTCCGGGCTTGGCCGACAATCAGCCCCAGCATTTT

J gene: TRBJ2-3
clone size: NA
V gene: TRBV7-8
D gene: NA
CDR3 protein: CASSLEGGSTDTQYF
CDR3 DNA: TGTGCCAGCAGCTTAGAAGGCGGTAGCACAGATACGCAGTATTTT

J gene: TRBJ1-6
clone size: NA
V gene: TRBV7-9
D gene: NA
CDR3 protein: CASSPPGGLRDSPLHF
CDR3 DNA: TGTGCCAGCAGCCCGCCGGGGGGGCTGAGGGATTCACCCCTCCACTTT

J gene: TRBJ2-7
clone size: NA
V gene: TRBV28
D gene: NA
CDR3 protein: CASTHGGSSYEQYF
CDR3 DNA: TGTGCCAGCACCCACGGTGGGAGCTCCTACGAGCAGTACTTC

J gene: TRBJ1-1
clone size: NA
V gene: TRBV7-9
D gene: NA
CDR3 protein: CASSLLGRAGVNTEAFF
CDR3 DNA: TGTGCCAGCAGCTTATTAGGCAGGGCGGGGGTGAACACTGAAGCTTTCTTT

J gene: TRBJ2-1
clone size: NA
V gene: TRBV6-5
D gene: TRBD2
CDR3 protein: CASRTSGYNEQFF
CDR3 DNA: TGTGCCAGCCGGACTAGCGGCTACAATGAGCAGTTCTTC

J gene: TRBJ2-5
clone size: few
V gene: TRBV5-1
D gene: NA
CDR3 protein: CASSPTSQETQYF
CDR3 DNA: TGCGCCAGCAGCCCTACGAGTCAAGAGACCCAGTACTTC

J gene: TRBJ2-5
clone size: NA
V gene: TRBV6-6
D gene: NA
CDR3 protein: CASSYLLETQYF
CDR3 DNA: TGTGCCAGCAGTTATCTGCTGGAGACCCAGTACTTC

J gene: TRBJ2-5
clone size: NA
V gene: TRBV7-3
D gene: NA
CDR3 protein: CASSSSNQETQYF
CDR3 DNA: TGTGCCAGCAGCTCCTCTAACCAAGAGACCCAGTACTTC

J gene: TRBJ1-1
clone size: once
V gene: TRBV6-5
D gene: NA
CDR3 protein: CASRRKMDTEAFF
CDR3 DNA: TGTGCCAGCAGGAGAAAGATGGACACTGAAGCTTTCTTT

J gene: TRBJ2-7
clone size: NA
V gene: TRBV6-1
D gene: NA
CDR3 protein: CASSVPRRPSIEQYF
CDR3 DNA: TGTGCCAGCAGTGTGCCTAGACGGCCTTCGATCGAGCAGTACTTC

J gene: TRBJ1-1
clone size: NA
V gene: TRBV27
D gene: TRBD1
CDR3 protein: CASSSHGQGATEAFF
CDR3 DNA: TGTGCCAGCAGTTCTCACGGACAGGGGGCCACTGAAGCTTTCTTT

J gene: TRBJ2-2
clone size: NA
V gene: TRBV6-6
D gene: TRBD2
CDR3 protein: CATGTSGGPGELFF
CDR3 DNA: TGTGCCACCGGGACTAGCGGCGGTCCCGGGGAGCTGTTTTTT

J gene: TRBJ2-3
clone size: NA
V gene: TRBV5-4
D gene: NA
CDR3 protein: CASSLITDTQYF
CDR3 DNA: TGTGCCAGCAGCTTGATCACAGATACGCAGTATTTT

J gene: TRBJ2-1
clone size: NA
V gene: TRBV5-1
D gene: NA
CDR3 protein: CASSSDDWGNEQFF
CDR3 DNA: TGCGCCAGCAGCTCGGACGACTGGGGGAATGAGCAGTTCTTC

J gene: TRBJ1-3
clone size: NA
V gene: TRBV6-6
D gene: NA
CDR3 protein: CASSILGNTIYF
CDR3 DNA: TGTGCCAGCTCTATCCTTGGAAACACCATATATTTT

J gene: TRBJ2-7
clone size: NA
V gene: TRBV28
D gene: NA
CDR3 protein: CASRGGDYEQYF
CDR3 DNA: TGTGCCAGCAGGGGCGGAGACTACGAGCAGTACTTC

J gene: TRBJ2-7
clone size: NA
V gene: TRBV18
D gene: NA
CDR3 protein: CASSPRDRGGVGQYF
CDR3 DNA: TGTGCCAGCTCACCGAGGGACCGAGGAGGGGTAGGGCAGTACTTC

J gene: TRBJ2-5
clone size: NA
V gene: TRBV30
D gene: TRBD1
CDR3 protein: CAWTTGTGLSETQYF
CDR3 DNA: TGTGCCTGGACCACCGGGACAGGGCTGTCGGAGACCCAGTACTTC

J gene: TRBJ2-7
clone size: NA
V gene: TRBV6-1
D gene: NA
CDR3 protein: CASKGEQLYEQYF
CDR3 DNA: TGTGCCAGCAAAGGAGAGCAGCTCTACGAGCAGTACTTC

J gene: TRBJ1-1
clone size: NA
V gene: TRBV18
D gene: TRBD1
CDR3 protein: CASSRGQGSTEAFF
CDR3 DNA: TGTGCCAGCTCACGCGGACAGGGATCCACTGAAGCTTTCTTT

J gene: TRBJ1-5
clone size: NA
V gene: TRBV27
D gene: NA
CDR3 protein: CATARAFNQPQHF
CDR3 DNA: TGTGCCACTGCTCGGGCTTTCAATCAGCCCCAGCATTTT

J gene: TRBJ2-7
clone size: NA
V gene: TRBV7-9
D gene: TRBD2
CDR3 protein: CASSIAGVYEQYF
CDR3 DNA: TGTGCCAGCAGCATAGCGGGAGTCTACGAGCAGTACTTC

J gene: TRBJ1-5
clone size: NA
V gene: TRBV27
D gene: TRBD1
CDR3 protein: CASSTLGQANQPQHF
CDR3 DNA: TGTGCCAGCAGTACTCTCGGACAGGCCAACCAGCCCCAGCATTTT

J gene: TRBJ2-7
clone size: NA
V gene: TRBV28
D gene: NA
CDR3 protein: CASSLYQAAAWYF
CDR3 DNA: TGTGCCAGCAGTTTATACCAAGCCGCGGCCTGGTACTTC

J gene: TRBJ2-7
clone size: NA
V gene: TRBV7-8
D gene: NA
CDR3 protein: CASSAYRSGSTEQYF
CDR3 DNA: TGTGCCAGCAGCGCCTACCGGAGCGGCAGTACCGAGCAGTACTTC

J gene: TRBJ2-5
clone size: once
V gene: TRBV5-1
D gene: TRBD2
CDR3 protein: CASSPRTSGQGVGETQYF
CDR3 DNA: TGCGCCAGCAGCCCAAGGACTAGCGGGCAGGGAGTGGGAGAGACCCAGTACTTC

J gene: TRBJ1-3
clone size: NA
V gene: TRBV15
D gene: NA
CDR3 protein: CATSRVRGSGNTIYF
CDR3 DNA: TGTGCCACCAGCAGAGTAAGGGGCTCTGGAAACACCATATATTTT

J gene: TRBJ1-1
clone size: NA
V gene: TRBV6-1
D gene: NA
CDR3 protein: CASSELTATEAFF
CDR3 DNA: TGTGCCAGCAGTGAATTGACAGCCACTGAAGCTTTCTTT

J gene: TRBJ2-2
clone size: NA
V gene: TRBV7-9
D gene: TRBD2
CDR3 protein: CASSFGREGQGGELFF
CDR3 DNA: TGTGCCAGCAGCTTCGGCCGGGAGGGCCAGGGAGGGGAGCTGTTTTTT